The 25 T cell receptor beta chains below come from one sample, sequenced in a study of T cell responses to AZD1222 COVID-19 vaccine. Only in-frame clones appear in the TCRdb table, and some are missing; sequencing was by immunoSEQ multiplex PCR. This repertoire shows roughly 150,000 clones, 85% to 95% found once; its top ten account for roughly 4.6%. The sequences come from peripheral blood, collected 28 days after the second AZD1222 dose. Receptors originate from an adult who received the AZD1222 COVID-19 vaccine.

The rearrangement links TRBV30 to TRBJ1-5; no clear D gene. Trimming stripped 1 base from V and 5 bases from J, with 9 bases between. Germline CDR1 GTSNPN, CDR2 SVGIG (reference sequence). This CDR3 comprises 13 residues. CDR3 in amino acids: CAWSGRPYQPQHF. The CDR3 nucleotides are TGTGCCTGGAGTGGAAGGCCATATCAGCCCCAGCATTTT.

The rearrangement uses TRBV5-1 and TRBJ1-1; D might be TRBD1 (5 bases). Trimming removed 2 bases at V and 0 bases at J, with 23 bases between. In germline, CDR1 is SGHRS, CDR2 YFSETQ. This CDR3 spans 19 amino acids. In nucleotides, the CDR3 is TGCGCCAGCAGCTTAAACCCCGGGACCCTACCTACTATGAACACTGAAGCTTTCTTT. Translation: CASSLNPGTLPTMNTEAFF.

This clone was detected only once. CDR3 nucleotides: TGTGCCAGCAGTGATCTTCTCGGGGGGGCTACTGAAGCTTTCTTT. This gives the protein CASSDLLGGATEAFF. The V and J genes are TRBV25-1 and TRBJ1-1, with a weak D call TRBD1 (6 bases). Germline CDR1 reads MGHDK; CDR2 reads SYGVNS. Between the trimmed V and J ends, which lost 3 bases and 5 bases, there was a span of 16 bases. The CDR3 extends over 15 amino acids.

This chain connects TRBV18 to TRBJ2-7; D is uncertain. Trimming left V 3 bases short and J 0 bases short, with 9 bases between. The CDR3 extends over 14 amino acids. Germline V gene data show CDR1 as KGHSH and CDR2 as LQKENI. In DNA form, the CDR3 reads TGTGCCAGCTCACCTGCGGTCCGCTCCTACGAGCAGTACTTC. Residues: CASSPAVRSYEQYF.

CDR3 in amino acids: CASSLPPPGGMTEAFF. Here the CDR3 DNA reads TGTGCCAGCAGCTTACCGCCGCCAGGGGGGATGACTGAAGCTTTCTTT. V is TRBV11-2 and J is TRBJ1-1; 7 nucleotides match TRBD1. The V and J ends lost 2 bases and 5 bases, in that order; junction bases with no gene match: 11. The CDR3 totals 16 residues. Per the germline V gene, CDR1 is SGHAT and CDR2 is FQNNGV.

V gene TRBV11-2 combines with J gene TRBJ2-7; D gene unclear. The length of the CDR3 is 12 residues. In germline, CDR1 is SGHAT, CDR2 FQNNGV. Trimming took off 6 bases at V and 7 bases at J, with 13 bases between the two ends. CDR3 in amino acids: CASSHNSGEQYF. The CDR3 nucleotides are TGTGCCAGCAGTCATAACTCTGGGGAGCAGTACTTC.

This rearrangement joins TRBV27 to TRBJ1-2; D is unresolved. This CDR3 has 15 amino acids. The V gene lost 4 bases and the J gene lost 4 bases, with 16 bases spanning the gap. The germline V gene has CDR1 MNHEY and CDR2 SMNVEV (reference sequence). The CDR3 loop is CASSSYPGGLYGYTF. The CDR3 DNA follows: TGTGCCAGCAGTTCATACCCGGGAGGCCTCTATGGCTACACCTTC.

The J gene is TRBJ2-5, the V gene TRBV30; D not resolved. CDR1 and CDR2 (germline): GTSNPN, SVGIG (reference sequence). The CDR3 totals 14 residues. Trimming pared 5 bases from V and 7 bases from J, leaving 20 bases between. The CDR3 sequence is CAWANDAVMRTQYF. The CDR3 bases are TGTGCCTGGGCCAACGATGCAGTCATGCGGACCCAGTACTTC.

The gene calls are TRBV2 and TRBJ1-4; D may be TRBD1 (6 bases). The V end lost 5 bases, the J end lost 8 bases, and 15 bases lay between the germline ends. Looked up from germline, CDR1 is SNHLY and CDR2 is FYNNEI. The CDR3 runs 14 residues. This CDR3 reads CASSFQGQGEKLFF. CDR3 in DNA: TGTGCCAGCAGTTTTCAGGGTCAGGGGGAAAAACTGTTTTTT.

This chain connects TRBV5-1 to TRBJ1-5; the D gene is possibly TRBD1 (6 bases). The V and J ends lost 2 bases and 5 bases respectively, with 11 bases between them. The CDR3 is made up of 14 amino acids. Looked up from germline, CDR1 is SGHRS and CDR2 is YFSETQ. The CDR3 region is CASSFGAGDQPQHF. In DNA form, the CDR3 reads TGCGCCAGCAGCTTTGGGGCAGGGGATCAGCCCCAGCATTTT.

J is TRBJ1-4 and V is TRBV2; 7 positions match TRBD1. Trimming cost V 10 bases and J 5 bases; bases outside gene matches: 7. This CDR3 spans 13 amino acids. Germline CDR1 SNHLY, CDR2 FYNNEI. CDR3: CAIGTVLNEKLFF. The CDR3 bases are TGTGCCATAGGGACAGTGTTAAATGAAAAACTGTTTTTT. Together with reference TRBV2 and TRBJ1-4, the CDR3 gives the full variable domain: EPEVTQTPSHQVTQMGQEVILRCVPISNHLYFYWYRQILGQKVEFLVSFYNNEISEKSEIFDDQFSVERPDGSNFTLKIRSTKLEDSAMYFCAIGTVLNEKLFFGSGTQLSVL.

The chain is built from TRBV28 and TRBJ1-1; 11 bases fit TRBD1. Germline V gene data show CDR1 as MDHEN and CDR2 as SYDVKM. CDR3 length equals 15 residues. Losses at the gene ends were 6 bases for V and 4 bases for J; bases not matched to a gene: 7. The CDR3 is CASSEAGTGGTEAFF. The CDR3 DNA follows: TGTGCCAGCAGCGAAGCCGGGACAGGGGGCACTGAAGCTTTCTTT.

CDR3 bases: TGTGCCAGCAGCTACCGGGGGCTGGGGACAGGCCTTTTTTACGAGCAGTACTTC. It translates to CASSYRGLGTGLFYEQYF. The chain recombines TRBV7-3 with TRBJ2-7; 8 bases agree with TRBD1. V was pared by 4 bases and J by 4 bases, with 18 bases of the junction left unmatched. The V gene's germline CDR1 is SGHTA and CDR2 FQGTGA. CDR3 length equals 18 residues.

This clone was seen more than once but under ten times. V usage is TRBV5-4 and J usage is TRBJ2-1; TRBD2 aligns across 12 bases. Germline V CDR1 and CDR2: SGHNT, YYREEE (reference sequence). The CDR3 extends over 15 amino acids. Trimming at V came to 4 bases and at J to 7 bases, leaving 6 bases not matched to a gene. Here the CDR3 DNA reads TGTGCCAGCAGCCCCCCACTAGCGGGAGGAAATGAGCAGTTCTTC. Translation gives CASSPPLAGGNEQFF. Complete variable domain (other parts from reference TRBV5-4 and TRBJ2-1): ETGVTQSPTHLIKTRGQQVTLRCSSQSGHNTVSWYQQALGQGPQFIFQYYREEENGRGNFPPRFSGLQFPNYSSELNVNALELDDSALYLCASSPPLAGGNEQFFGPGTRLTVL.

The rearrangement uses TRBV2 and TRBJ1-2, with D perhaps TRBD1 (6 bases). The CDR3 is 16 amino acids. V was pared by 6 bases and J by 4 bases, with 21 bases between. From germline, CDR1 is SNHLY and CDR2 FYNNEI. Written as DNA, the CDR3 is TGTGCCAGCAGCCGATGGTACAGGGATCAACTCTATGGCTACACCTTC. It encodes CASSRWYRDQLYGYTF.

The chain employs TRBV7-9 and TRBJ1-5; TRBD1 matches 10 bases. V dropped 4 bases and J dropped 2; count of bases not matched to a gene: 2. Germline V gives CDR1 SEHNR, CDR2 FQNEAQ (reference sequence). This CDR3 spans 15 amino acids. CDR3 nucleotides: TGTGCCAGCAGCTCGACAGGGGGCGGCAATCAGCCCCAGCATTTT. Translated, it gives CASSSTGGGNQPQHF.

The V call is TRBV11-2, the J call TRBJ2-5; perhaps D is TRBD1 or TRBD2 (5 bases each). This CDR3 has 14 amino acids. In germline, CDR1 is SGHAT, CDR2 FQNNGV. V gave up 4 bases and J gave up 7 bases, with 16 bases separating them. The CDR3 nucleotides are TGTGCCAGCAGCTGGGACCTCACATCGGGGACCCAGTACTTC. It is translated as CASSWDLTSGTQYF.

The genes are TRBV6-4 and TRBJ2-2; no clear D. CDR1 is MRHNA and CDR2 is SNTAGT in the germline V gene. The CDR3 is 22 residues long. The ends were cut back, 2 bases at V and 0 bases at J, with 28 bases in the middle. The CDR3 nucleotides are TGTGCCAGCAGTGACGGGCGTGGGGTGGGGAATACAACGGGCCCGAACACCGGGGAGCTGTTTTTT. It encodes CASSDGRGVGNTTGPNTGELFF.

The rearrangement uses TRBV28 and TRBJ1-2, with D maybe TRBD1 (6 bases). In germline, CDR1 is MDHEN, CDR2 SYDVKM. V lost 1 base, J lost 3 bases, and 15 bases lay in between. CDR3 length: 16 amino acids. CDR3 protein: CASSLLQEGGHYGYTF. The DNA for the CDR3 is TGTGCCAGCAGTTTATTACAAGAGGGGGGCCACTATGGCTACACCTTC.

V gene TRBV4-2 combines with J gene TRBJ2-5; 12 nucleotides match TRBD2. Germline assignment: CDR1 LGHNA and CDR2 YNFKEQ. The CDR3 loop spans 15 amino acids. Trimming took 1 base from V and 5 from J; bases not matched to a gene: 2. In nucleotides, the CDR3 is TGTGCCAGCAGCCAAGTCACTAGCGGGAGGGAGACCCAGTACTTC. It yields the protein CASSQVTSGRETQYF.

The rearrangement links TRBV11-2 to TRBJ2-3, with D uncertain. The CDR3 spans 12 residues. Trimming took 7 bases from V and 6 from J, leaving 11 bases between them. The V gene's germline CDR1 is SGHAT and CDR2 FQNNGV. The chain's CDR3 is CASNSGVDTQYF. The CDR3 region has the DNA TGTGCCAGCAATTCCGGCGTGGATACGCAGTATTTT.

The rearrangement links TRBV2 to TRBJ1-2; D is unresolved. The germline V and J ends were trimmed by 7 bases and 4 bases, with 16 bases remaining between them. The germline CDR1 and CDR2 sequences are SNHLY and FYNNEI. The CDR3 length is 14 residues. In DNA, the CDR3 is TGTGCCAGCATGCGGGTCGGGCAGATCTATGGCTACACCTTC. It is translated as CASMRVGQIYGYTF.

This CDR3 reads CAISDFWDRLNYGYTF. The CDR3 coding sequence is TGTGCCATCAGTGACTTCTGGGACAGACTAAACTATGGCTACACCTTC. V and J are TRBV10-3 and TRBJ1-2; 7 bases agree with TRBD1. Unmatched junction bases numbered 9, after V lost 3 bases and J lost 2 bases. Looked up from germline, CDR1 is ENHRY and CDR2 is SYGVKD. The CDR3 has 16 amino acids.

Here the CDR3 reads CASSESARGQQNTEAFF. The CDR3 nucleotides read TGTGCCAGCAGTGAATCTGCGCGTGGGCAGCAGAACACTGAAGCTTTCTTT. The V and J genes are TRBV6-1 and TRBJ1-1; D gene ambiguous. This CDR3 comprises 17 residues. Trimming took off 2 bases at V and 1 base at J, with 17 bases between the two ends. Germline V gene data show CDR1 as MNHNS and CDR2 as SASEGT.

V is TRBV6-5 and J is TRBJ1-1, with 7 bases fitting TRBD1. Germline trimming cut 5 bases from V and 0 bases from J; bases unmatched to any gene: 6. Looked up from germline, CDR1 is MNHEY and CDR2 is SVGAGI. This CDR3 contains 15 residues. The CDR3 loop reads CASSPETGMNTEAFF. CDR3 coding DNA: TGTGCCAGCAGTCCCGAGACAGGGATGAACACTGAAGCTTTCTTT.